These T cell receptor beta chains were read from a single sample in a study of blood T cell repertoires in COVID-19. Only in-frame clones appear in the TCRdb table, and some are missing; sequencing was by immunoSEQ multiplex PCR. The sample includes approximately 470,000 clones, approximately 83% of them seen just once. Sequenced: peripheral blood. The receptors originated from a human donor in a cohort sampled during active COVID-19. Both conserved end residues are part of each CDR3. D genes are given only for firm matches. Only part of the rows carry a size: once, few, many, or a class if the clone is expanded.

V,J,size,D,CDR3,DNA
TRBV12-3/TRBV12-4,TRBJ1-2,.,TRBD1,CASSLGQGWGYTF,TGTGCCAGCAGTCTTGGACAGGGATGGGGCTACACCTTC
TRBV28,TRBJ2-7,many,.,CASSFYGEQYF,TGTGCCAGCAGTTTCTATGGCGAGCAGTACTTC
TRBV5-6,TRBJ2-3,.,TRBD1,CASSEGTGAPDTQYF,TGTGCCAGCAGCGAAGGGACAGGGGCTCCAGATACGCAGTATTTT
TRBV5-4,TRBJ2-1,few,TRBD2,CASSLDSGLYNEQFF,TGTGCCAGCAGCTTGGATAGCGGGCTCTACAATGAGCAGTTCTTC
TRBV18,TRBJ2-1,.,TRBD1,CASSQDRFSYNEQFF,TGTGCCAGCTCTCAGGACAGGTTCTCCTACAATGAGCAGTTCTTC
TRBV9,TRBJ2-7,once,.,CASSVAGSSEQYF,TGTGCCAGCAGCGTAGCGGGATCCAGCGAGCAGTACTTC
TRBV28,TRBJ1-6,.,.,CASSLLEQSYNSPLHF,TGTGCCAGCAGTTTACTGGAACAGTCCTATAATTCACCCCTCCACTTT
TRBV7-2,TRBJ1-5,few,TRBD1,CASNLLGTGGNQPQHF,TGTGCCAGCAACCTATTGGGGACAGGGGGCAATCAGCCCCAGCATTTT
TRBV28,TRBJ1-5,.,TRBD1,CASSLGFWQGAPKKTQPQHF,TGTGCCAGCAGTTTAGGATTTTGGCAGGGGGCGCCGAAAAAAACTCAGCCCCAGCATTTT
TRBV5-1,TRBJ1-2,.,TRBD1,CASSLSGGGGYTF,TGCGCCAGCAGCTTGTCAGGGGGAGGAGGCTACACCTTC
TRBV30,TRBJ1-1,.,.,CAWSLMNTEAFF,TGTGCCTGGAGTCTAATGAACACTGAAGCTTTCTTT
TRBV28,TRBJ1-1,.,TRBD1,CASSNAGTGGGTEAFF,TGTGCCAGCAGTAACGCCGGGACAGGGGGAGGCACTGAAGCTTTCTTT
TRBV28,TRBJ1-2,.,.,CASSLWGLREGYTF,TGTGCCAGCAGTTTGTGGGGCCTCCGGGAGGGCTACACCTTC
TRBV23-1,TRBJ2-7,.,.,CAKSLPRDFSYEQYF,TGCGCCAAGTCCCTCCCCCGGGACTTCTCCTACGAGCAGTACTTC
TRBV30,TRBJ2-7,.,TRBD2,CAWSNPSGEWGEQYF,TGTGCCTGGAGTAACCCTAGCGGAGAATGGGGCGAGCAGTACTTC
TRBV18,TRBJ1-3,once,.,CASSPLGTRHSGNTIYF,TGTGCCAGCTCACCCCTCGGGACACGACACTCTGGAAACACCATATATTTT
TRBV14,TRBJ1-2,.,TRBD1,CASSYRGLTGYTF,TGTGCCAGCAGCTACAGGGGGCTAACTGGCTACACCTTC
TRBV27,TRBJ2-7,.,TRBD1,CASQVGQSNSYEQYF,TGTGCCAGCCAGGTGGGACAGTCTAACTCCTACGAGCAGTACTTC
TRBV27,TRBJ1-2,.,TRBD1,CASSSQPTTGLRANYGYTF,TGTGCCAGCAGTTCCCAACCCACGACAGGGTTGAGGGCTAACTATGGCTACACCTTC
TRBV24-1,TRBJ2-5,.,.,CATSDPRGETQYF,TGTGCCACCAGTGATCCGCGCGGAGAGACCCAGTACTTC
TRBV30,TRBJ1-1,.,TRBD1,CAWSFPRQGIAEAFF,TGTGCCTGGAGTTTTCCAAGACAGGGGATAGCTGAAGCTTTCTTT
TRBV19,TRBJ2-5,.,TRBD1,CASSETGVETQYF,TGTGCCAGTAGCGAGACAGGGGTTGAGACCCAGTACTTC
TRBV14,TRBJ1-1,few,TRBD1,CASSQLTGIGRTEAFF,TGTGCCAGCAGCCAGCTGACAGGGATTGGCAGGACTGAAGCTTTCTTT
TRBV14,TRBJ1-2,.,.,CASSQGGRGGYGYTF,TGTGCCAGCAGCCAAGGGGGAAGGGGCGGCTATGGCTACACCTTC
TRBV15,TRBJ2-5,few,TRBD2,CATSRDLAGVETQYF,TGTGCCACCAGCAGAGATCTAGCGGGAGTGGAGACCCAGTACTTC
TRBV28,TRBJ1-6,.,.,CASSSTGIYNSPLHF,TGTGCCAGCAGTTCCACAGGGATCTATAATTCACCCCTCCACTTT
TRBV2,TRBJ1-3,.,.,CASTGTIPSGNTIYF,TGTGCCAGCACCGGGACAATACCCTCTGGAAACACCATATATTTT
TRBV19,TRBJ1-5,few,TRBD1,CASSINPKGQVSQPQHF,TGTGCCAGTAGTATAAACCCAAAAGGACAGGTGAGCCAGCCCCAGCATTTT
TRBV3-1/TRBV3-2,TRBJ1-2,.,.,CASSQGGFEDSNYGYTF,TGTGCCAGCAGCCAAGGAGGGTTCGAGGATTCTAACTATGGCTACACCTTC
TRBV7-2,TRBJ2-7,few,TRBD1,CASSLGQGRSYEQYF,TGTGCCAGCAGCTTGGGACAGGGGAGGTCCTACGAGCAGTACTTC
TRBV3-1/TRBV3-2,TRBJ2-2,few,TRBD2,CASSQGLAGAGELFF,TGTGCCAGCAGCCAAGGTTTAGCGGGAGCCGGGGAGCTGTTTTTT
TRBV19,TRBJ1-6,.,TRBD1,CASTTDRGNSPLHF,TGTGCCAGTACCACCGACAGGGGGAATTCACCCCTCCACTTT
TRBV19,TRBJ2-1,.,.,CASSPDLFSYNEQFF,TGTGCCAGTAGTCCCGACTTGTTTTCCTACAATGAGCAGTTCTTC
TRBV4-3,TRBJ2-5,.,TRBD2,CASSQDHWTSLETQYF,TGCGCCAGCAGCCAAGATCATTGGACTAGCCTGGAGACCCAGTACTTC
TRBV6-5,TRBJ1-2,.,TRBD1,CASRLDRSFGGYTF,TGTGCCAGCAGACTGGACAGGTCTTTTGGTGGCTACACCTTC
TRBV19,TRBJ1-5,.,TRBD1,CASSIRDRGQPQHF,TGTGCCAGTAGTATACGGGACAGGGGCCAGCCCCAGCATTTT
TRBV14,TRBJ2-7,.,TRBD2,CASSFRGVPYEQYF,TGTGCCAGCAGCTTCCGGGGGGTTCCCTACGAGCAGTACTTC
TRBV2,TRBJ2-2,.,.,CASSDNILAVTNTGELFF,TGTGCCAGCAGCGATAATATACTAGCTGTGACCAACACCGGGGAGCTGTTTTTT
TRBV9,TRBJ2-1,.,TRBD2,CASSVAGGQENEQFF,TGTGCCAGCAGCGTAGCGGGAGGGCAAGAAAATGAGCAGTTCTTC
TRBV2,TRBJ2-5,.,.,CASTSAGETQYF,TGTGCCAGTACATCGGCCGGGGAGACCCAGTACTTC
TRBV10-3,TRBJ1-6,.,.,CAIRLPADNSPLHF,TGTGCCATCAGACTACCAGCAGACAATTCACCCCTCCACTTT
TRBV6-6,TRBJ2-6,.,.,CASSYSGRSGANVLTF,TGTGCCAGCAGTTACTCGGGGCGCTCTGGGGCCAACGTCCTGACTTTC
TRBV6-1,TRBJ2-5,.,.,CASSARGGLERETQYF,TGTGCCAGCAGTGCCAGGGGGGGACTAGAGAGGGAAACCCAGTACTTC
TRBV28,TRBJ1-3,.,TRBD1,CASSSGQGGNTIYF,TGTGCCAGCAGCTCGGGACAGGGAGGAAACACCATATATTTT
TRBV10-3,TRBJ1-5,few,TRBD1,CAIRTGGNQPQHF,TGTGCCATCCGGACAGGTGGCAATCAGCCCCAGCATTTT